This T cell receptor beta chain was recorded in a study of cytomegalovirus exposure and HLA in healthy donors. Study-level points and caveats: Cytomegalovirus status was reportedly diagnosed by the classifier with high specificity and sensitivity. As confirmed in vitro, three CMV-associated chains were specific for CMV antigens. Several of the most significant clusters appeared linked to common viral pathogens, based on a later analysis.

On this clone: Its antigen is unknown.

Researchers ran the PCR with 60 Vbeta and 13 Jbeta primers. The table came from immunoSEQ multiplex PCR; TCRdb's copy has only in-frame clones and leaves some out. The table has about 190,000 clones, roughly 76% seen once; the top ten hold approximately 6.3%. V lost 3 bases and J lost 7, with 13 bases in between. CDR1 MNHNS and CDR2 SASEGT come from the germline V gene. The CDR3 has 13 amino acids. Input material: PBMCs. The rearrangement links TRBV6-1 to TRBJ2-7; maybe TRBD2 (6 bases). The TCR originated in a man aged 35 to 55 in good health and CMV-seropositive. The CDR3 coding sequence is TGTGCCAGCAGTGACTGGAGGGTTCGGGAGCAGTACTTC. Translation: CASSDWRVREQYF.